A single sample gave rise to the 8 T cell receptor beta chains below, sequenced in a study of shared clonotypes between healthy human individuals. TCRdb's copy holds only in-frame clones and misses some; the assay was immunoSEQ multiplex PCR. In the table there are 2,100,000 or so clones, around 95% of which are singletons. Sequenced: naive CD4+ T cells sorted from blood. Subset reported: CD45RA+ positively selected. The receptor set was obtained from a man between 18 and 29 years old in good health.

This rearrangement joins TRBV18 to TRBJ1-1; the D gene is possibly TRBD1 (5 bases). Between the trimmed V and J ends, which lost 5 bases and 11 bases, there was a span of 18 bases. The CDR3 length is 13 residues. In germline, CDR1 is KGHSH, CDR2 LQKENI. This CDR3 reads CASSVYRGGEAFF. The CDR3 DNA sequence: TGTGCCAGCTCAGTATATCGGGGGGGTGAGGCTTTCTTT. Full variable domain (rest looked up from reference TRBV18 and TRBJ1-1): NAGVMQNPRHLVRRRGQEARLRCSPMKGHSHVYWYRQLPEEGLKFMVYLQKENIIDESGMPKERFSAEFPKEGPSILRIQQVVRGDSAAYFCASSVYRGGEAFFGQGTRLTVV.

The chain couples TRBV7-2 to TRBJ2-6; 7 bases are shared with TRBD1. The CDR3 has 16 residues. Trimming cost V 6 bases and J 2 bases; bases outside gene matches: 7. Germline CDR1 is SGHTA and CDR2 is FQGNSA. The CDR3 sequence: CASRARGSTGANVLTF. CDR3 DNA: TGTGCCAGCAGGGCCAGGGGGTCCACTGGGGCCAACGTCCTGACTTTC.

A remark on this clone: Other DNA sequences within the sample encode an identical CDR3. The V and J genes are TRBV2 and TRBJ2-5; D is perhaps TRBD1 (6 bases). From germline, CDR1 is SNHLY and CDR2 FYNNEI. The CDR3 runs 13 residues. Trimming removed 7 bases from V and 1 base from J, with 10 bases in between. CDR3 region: CASKRGFQETQYF. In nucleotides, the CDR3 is TGTGCCAGCAAGAGGGGGTTCCAAGAGACCCAGTACTTC. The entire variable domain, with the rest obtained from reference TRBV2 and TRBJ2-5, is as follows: EPEVTQTPSHQVTQMGQEVILRCVPISNHLYFYWYRQILGQKVEFLVSFYNNEISEKSEIFDDQFSVERPDGSNFTLKIRSTKLEDSAMYFCASKRGFQETQYFGPGTRLLVL.

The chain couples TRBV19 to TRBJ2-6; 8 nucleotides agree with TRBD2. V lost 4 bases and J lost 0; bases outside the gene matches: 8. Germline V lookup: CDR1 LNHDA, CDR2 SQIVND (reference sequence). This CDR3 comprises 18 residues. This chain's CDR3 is CASSRASGLNSGANVLTF. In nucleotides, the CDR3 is TGTGCCAGTAGTAGAGCTAGCGGGTTAAACTCTGGGGCCAACGTCCTGACTTTC.

DNA for the CDR3: TGTGCCAGCAGTCTCAGGAAGAGCTACGAGCAGTACTTC. This gives the protein CASSLRKSYEQYF. The V gene is TRBV27, the J gene TRBJ2-7; D gene ambiguous. The germline CDR1 and CDR2 sequences are MNHEY and SMNVEV (reference sequence). The CDR3 totals 13 residues. Trimming pared 5 bases from V and 3 bases from J, leaving 11 bases between.

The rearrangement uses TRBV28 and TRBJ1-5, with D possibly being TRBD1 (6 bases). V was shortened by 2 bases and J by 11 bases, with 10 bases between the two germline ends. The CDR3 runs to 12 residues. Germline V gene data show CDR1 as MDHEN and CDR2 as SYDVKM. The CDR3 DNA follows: TGTGCCAGCAGTTTAGACAGGCCGACCCAGCATTTT. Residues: CASSLDRPTQHF.

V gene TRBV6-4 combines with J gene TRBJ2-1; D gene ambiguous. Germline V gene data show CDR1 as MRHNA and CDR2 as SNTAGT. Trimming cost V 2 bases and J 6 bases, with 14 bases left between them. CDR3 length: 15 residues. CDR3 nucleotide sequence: TGTGCCAGCAGTGACCCAACCCGCCCAACCAATGAGCAGTTCTTC. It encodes CASSDPTRPTNEQFF.

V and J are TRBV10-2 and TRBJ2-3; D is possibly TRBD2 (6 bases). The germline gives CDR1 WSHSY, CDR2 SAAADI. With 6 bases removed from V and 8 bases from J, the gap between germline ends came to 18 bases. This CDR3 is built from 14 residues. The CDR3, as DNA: TGCGCCAGCAGCGATCCCGGGACTTCAACTACGCAGTATTTT. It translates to CASSDPGTSTTQYF.